This T cell receptor (beta chain) was sequenced for a study of cytomegalovirus exposure and HLA in healthy donors. On the study more broadly: The same platform as the approximately 670 first-cohort repertoires was used for the 90 to 150 validation repertoires, a later analysis reported. The study's findings and limits: Many donors carried some public TCRs, although rarity characterized most TCR sequences. Investigators reported under 200 TCR beta chains as tied to cytomegalovirus.

A remark on this clone: Antigen: not known.

Trimming left V 3 bases short and J 5 bases short, with 9 bases between. Germline CDR1 reads MNHEY; CDR2 reads SMNVEV (reference sequence). This CDR3 is 13 amino acids long. The donors were members of the approximately 130-subject validation cohort (separate from the approximately 730-subject first cohort). Some clones are missing from TCRdb's copy, which holds only in-frame ones; the method was immunoSEQ multiplex PCR. The sample records approximately 160,000 clones, over 80% being singletons. The J gene is TRBJ2-3, the V gene TRBV27; tentative D call: TRBD2 (5 bases). The material sequenced was PBMCs. The receptor was isolated from a man under 40 in good health and CMV-seropositive. The CDR3 coding sequence is TGTGCCAGCAGTTTCGAGGGTAGAGATACGCAGTATTTT. As protein: CASSFEGRDTQYF.